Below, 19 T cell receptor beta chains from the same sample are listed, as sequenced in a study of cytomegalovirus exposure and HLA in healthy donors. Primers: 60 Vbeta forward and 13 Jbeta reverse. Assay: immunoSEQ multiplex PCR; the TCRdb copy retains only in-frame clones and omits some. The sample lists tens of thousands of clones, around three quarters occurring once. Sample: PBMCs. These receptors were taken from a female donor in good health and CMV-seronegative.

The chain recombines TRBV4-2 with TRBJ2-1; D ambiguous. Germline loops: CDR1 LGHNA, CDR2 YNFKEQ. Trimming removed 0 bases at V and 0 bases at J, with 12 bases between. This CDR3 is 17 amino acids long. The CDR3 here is CASSQDRPASSYNEQFF. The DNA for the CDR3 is TGTGCCAGCAGCCAAGATAGGCCAGCGAGCTCCTACAATGAGCAGTTCTTC.

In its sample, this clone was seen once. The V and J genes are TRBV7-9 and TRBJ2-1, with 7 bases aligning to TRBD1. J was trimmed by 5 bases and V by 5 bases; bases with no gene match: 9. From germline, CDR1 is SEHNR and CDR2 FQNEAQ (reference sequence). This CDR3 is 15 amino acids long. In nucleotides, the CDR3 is TGTGCCAGCAGCCCCCCGGGACAGTATCACAATGAGCAGTTCTTC. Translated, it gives CASSPPGQYHNEQFF.

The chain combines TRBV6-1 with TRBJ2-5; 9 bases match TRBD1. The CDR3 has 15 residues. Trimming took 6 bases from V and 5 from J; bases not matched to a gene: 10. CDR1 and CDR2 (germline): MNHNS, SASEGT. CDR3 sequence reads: CASRGDREMWETQYF. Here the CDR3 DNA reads TGTGCCAGCAGAGGGGACAGGGAAATGTGGGAGACCCAGTACTTC.

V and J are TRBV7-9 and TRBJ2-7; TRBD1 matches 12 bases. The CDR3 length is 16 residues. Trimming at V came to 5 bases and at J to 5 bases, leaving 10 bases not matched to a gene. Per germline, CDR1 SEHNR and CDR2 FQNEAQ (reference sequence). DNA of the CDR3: TGTGCCAGCAGCCCATCCGGGGACAGGGGGCGAAACGAGCAGTACTTC. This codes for CASSPSGDRGRNEQYF.

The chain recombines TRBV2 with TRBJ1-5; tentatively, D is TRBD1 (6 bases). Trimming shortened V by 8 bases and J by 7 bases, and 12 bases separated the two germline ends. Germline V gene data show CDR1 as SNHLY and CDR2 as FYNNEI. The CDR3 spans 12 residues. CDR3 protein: CASQGSLQPQHF. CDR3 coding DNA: TGTGCCAGCCAGGGGAGTCTCCAGCCCCAGCATTTT.

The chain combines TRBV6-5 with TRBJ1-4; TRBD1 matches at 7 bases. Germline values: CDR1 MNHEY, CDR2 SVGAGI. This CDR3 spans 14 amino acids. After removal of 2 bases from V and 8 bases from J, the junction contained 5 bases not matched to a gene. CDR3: CASSYGTVGEKLFF. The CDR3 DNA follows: TGTGCCAGCAGTTACGGGACAGTGGGGGAAAAACTGTTTTTT.

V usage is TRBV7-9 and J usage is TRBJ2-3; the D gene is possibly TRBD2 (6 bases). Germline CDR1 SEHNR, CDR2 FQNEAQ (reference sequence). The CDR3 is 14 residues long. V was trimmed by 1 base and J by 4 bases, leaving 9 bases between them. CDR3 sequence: CASSLDRGSDTQYF. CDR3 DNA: TGTGCCAGCAGCTTAGACCGGGGGTCAGATACGCAGTATTTT. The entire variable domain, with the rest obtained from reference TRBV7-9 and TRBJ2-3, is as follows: DTGVSQNPRHKITKRGQNVTFRCDPISEHNRLYWYRQTLGQGPEFLTYFQNEAQLEKSRLLSDRFSAERPKGSFSTLEIQRTEQGDSAMYLCASSLDRGSDTQYFGPGTRLTVL.

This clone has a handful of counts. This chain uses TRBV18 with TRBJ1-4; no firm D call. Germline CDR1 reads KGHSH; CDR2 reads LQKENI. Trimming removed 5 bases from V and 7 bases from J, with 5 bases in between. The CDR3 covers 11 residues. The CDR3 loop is CASSASEKLFF. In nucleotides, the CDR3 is TGTGCCAGCTCAGCGAGTGAAAAACTGTTTTTT.

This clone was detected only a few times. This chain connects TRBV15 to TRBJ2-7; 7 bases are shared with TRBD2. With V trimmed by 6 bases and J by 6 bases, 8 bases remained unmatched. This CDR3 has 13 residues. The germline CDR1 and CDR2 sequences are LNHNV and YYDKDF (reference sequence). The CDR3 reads CATSRLAKSEQYF. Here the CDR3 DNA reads TGTGCCACCAGTAGACTAGCCAAGTCCGAGCAGTACTTC. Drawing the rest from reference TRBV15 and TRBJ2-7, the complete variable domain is DAMVIQNPRYQVTQFGKPVTLSCSQTLNHNVMYWYQQKSSQAPKLLFHYYDKDFNNEADTPDNFQSRRPNTSFCFLDIRSPGLGDTAMYLCATSRLAKSEQYFGPGTRLTVT.

CDR3 in amino acids: CASSHQGRVEAFF. CDR3 bases: TGCGCCAGCAGCCATCAGGGTAGGGTTGAAGCTTTCTTT. The rearrangement uses TRBV4-1 and TRBJ1-1; D might be TRBD1 (5 bases). This CDR3 has 13 residues. The germline V gene encodes CDR1 MGHRA and CDR2 YSYEKL. Trimming stripped 3 bases from V and 7 bases from J, with 12 bases between.

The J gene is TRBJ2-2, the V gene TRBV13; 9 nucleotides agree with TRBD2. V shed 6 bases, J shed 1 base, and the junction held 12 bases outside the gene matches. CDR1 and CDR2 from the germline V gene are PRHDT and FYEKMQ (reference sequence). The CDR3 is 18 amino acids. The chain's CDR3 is CASRLLISAGGNTGELFF. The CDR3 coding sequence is TGTGCCAGCAGGCTATTGATTTCAGCGGGGGGGAACACCGGGGAGCTGTTTTTT.

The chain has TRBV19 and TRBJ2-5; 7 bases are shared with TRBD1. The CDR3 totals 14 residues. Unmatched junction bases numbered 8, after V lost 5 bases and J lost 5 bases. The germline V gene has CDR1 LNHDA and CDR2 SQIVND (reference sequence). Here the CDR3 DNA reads TGTGCCAGTAGTCTCTTACAGGGGAGCGAGACCCAGTACTTC. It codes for CASSLLQGSETQYF.

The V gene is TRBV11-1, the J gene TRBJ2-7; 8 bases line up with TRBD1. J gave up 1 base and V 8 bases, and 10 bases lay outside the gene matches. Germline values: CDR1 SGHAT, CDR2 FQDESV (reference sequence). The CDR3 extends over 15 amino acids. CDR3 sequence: CASAGPTGDSYEQYF. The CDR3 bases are TGTGCCAGCGCCGGCCCGACAGGGGATTCCTACGAGCAGTACTTC. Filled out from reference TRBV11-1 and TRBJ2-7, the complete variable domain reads EAEVAQSPRYKITEKSQAVAFWCDPISGHATLYWYRQILGQGPELLVQFQDESVVDDSQLPKDRFSAERLKGVDSTLKIQPAELGDSAMYLCASAGPTGDSYEQYFGPGTRLTVT.

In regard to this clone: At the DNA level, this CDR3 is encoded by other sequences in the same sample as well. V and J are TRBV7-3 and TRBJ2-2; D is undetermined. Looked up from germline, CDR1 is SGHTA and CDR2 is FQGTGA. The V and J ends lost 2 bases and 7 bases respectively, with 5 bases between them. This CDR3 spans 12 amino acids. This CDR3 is CASSLSGGELFF. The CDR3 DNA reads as TGTGCCAGCAGCTTATCCGGCGGGGAGCTGTTTTTT.

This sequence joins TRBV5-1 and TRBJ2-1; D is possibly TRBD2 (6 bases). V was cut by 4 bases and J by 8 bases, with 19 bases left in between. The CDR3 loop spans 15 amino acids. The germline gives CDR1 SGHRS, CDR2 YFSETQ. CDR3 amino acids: CASSHGFGGTDEQFF. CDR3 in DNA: TGCGCCAGCAGCCATGGTTTTGGGGGGACGGATGAGCAGTTCTTC.

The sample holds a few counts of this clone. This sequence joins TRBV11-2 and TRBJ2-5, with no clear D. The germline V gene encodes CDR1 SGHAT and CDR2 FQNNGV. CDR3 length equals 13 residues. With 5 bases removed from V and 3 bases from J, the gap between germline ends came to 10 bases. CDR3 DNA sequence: TGTGCCAGCAGCCACCGAATAGAAGAGACCCAGTACTTC. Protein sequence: CASSHRIEETQYF.

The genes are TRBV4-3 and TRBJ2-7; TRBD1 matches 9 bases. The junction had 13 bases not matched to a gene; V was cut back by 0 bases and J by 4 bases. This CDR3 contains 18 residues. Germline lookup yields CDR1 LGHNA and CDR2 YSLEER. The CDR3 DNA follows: TGCGCCAGCAGCCAAGATCGTCCTCGATGGGACAGGGTGTACGAGCAGTACTTC. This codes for CASSQDRPRWDRVYEQYF.

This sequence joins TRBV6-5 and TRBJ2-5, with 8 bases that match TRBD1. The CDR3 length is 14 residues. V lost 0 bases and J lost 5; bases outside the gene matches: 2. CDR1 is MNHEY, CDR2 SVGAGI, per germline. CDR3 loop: CASSYSGTGETQYF. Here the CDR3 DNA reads TGTGCCAGCAGTTACTCCGGGACAGGCGAGACCCAGTACTTC.

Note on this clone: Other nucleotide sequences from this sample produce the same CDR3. In nucleotides, the CDR3 is TGTGCCAGCAGTTACTCAGGAGGCAAGGGCACTGAAGCTTTCTTT. This encodes CASSYSGGKGTEAFF. The genes are TRBV6-5 and TRBJ1-1, with D uncertain. V was shortened by 0 bases and J by 4 bases, with 12 bases between the two germline ends. The CDR3 consists of 15 residues. Germline CDR1 reads MNHEY; CDR2 reads SVGAGI.